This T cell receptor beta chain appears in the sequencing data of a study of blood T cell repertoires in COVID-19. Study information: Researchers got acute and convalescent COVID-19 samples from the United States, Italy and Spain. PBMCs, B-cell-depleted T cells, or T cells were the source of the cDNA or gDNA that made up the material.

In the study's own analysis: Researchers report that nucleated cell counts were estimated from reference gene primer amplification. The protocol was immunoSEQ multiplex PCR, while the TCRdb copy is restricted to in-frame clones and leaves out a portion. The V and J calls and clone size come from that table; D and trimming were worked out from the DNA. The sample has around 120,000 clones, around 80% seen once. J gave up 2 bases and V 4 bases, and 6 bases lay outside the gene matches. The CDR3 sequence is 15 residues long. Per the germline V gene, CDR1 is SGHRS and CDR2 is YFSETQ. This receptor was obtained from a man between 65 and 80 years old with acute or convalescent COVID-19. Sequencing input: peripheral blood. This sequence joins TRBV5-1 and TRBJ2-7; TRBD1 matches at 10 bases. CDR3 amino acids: CASSTGQGDTYEQYF. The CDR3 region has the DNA TGCGCCAGCAGCACAGGACAGGGGGATACCTACGAGCAGTACTTC.